This TCR beta chain was captured by sequencing in a study of CD8 T cells in ankylosing spondylitis. Study-level points and caveats: From matched ankylosing spondylitis synovial fluid, disease-linked clones were reportedly recovered at significantly enriched levels. Some motif variants were previously reported in reactive arthritis synovial fluid and blood. The disease-linked clones had a CD8+ phenotype and low blood frequencies.

Quantitative 5'-RACE was performed with molecular barcodes, and it yielded the TCR beta libraries. One entry per CDR3 protein results from TCRdb running MiXCR on the 5' RACE reads. The sample shows about 240,000 distinct CDR3 sequences, approximately 11% of them seen only once. Germline CDR1 SQVTM, CDR2 ANQGSEA. The CDR3 extends over 13 amino acids. V lost 6 bases and J 11 bases, leaving 22 bases between the germline ends. This clonotype came up a few times. Its matching antigen is unknown. This receptor was taken from a male donor with ankylosing spondylitis or in good health (not recorded which). The chain uses TRBV29-1 and TRBJ1-1; D may be TRBD1 (6 bases). The specimen was blood, either unsorted or a sorted T cell fraction (not recorded which). CDR3 sequence reads: CSVGTRYILRAFF. For the CDR3, the DNA is TGCAGCGTAGGGACACGCTACATTCTTCGGGCTTTCTTT.